The T cell receptor (beta chain) under discussion was sequenced for a study of PD-1 blockade in classical Hodgkin lymphoma. Whole-study results and caveats: CD4+ TCR diversity, unlike CD8+, climbed significantly by C4D1. Prior to therapy, complete responders displayed diversity much like that of newly diagnosed patients.

Relapse was seen in all patients after autologous stem cell transplantation, and brentuximab vedotin exposure was variable. With regard to this clone: Its matching antigen is unknown.

The CDR3 sequence is 15 residues long. Germline loops: CDR1 MNHEY, CDR2 SVGAGI. TCRdb's copy holds only in-frame clones and misses some; the assay was immunoSEQ multiplex PCR. The data show 30,000 to 40,000 clones, 70% to 80% seen once. The chain joins TRBV6-5 to TRBJ2-5; tentatively, D is TRBD1 (5 bases). The J call is doubtful: the DNA matches TRBJ2-7 better. The receptor's source is a human donor with classical Hodgkin lymphoma. Material: peripheral blood mononuclear cells (PBMCs), obtained at baseline. In DNA form, the CDR3 reads TGTGCCAGCAGCGAAACTCAGGGTCCCCGCTACGAGCAGTACTTC. It translates to CASSETQGPRYEQYF.